Listed here are 21 T cell receptor beta chains from one sample, sequenced in a study of OX40 agonist ivuxolimab in advanced cancers. The protocol was immunoSEQ multiplex PCR, while the TCRdb copy is restricted to in-frame clones and leaves out a portion. This sample has over 60,000 clones, with approximately 82% found just once. The sequencing used CD4+ or CD8+ T cells sorted from blood, collected in a trial of the OX40 agonist ivuxolimab. The receptors derive from an adult with an advanced solid tumor such as melanoma, head and neck, liver or kidney cancer.

This clone came up once. V and J are TRBV7-2 and TRBJ1-1; 8 positions agree with TRBD1. The CDR3 spans 17 residues. After removal of 6 bases from V and 1 base from J, the junction contained 13 bases not matched to a gene. In germline, CDR1 is SGHTA, CDR2 FQGNSA. CDR3 sequence: CASSYQGAQRGNTEAFF. DNA for the CDR3: TGTGCCAGCAGTTACCAGGGGGCGCAAAGGGGGAACACTGAAGCTTTCTTT.

The chain has TRBV9 and TRBJ1-4, with a weak D call TRBD1 (6 bases). Germline V lookup: CDR1 SGDLS, CDR2 YYNGEE. The V end lost 4 bases, the J end lost 8 bases, and 15 bases lay between the germline ends. CDR3 length: 14 amino acids. The CDR3 nucleotides read TGTGCCAGCAGCTCCGAAATCAGGGGAGAAAAACTGTTTTTT. It translates to CASSSEIRGEKLFF.

This clone appeared once. V and J are TRBV28 and TRBJ1-2, with 8 bases lining up with TRBD1. With 6 bases clipped from V and 3 bases from J, the junction kept 9 bases outside the gene matches. From germline, CDR1 is MDHEN and CDR2 SYDVKM. The CDR3 runs 15 residues. CDR3 protein: CASSLVSGQDYGYTF. In nucleotides, the CDR3 is TGTGCCAGCAGCCTTGTCTCGGGACAGGACTATGGCTACACCTTC.

This clone showed up just once. This chain links TRBV6-6 with TRBJ1-6; 7 bases align to TRBD1. The junction had 7 bases not matched to a gene; V was cut back by 6 bases and J by 8 bases. The CDR3 has 14 residues. Germline-derived CDR1 and CDR2 are MNHNY and SVGAGI (reference sequence). The CDR3 region has the DNA TGTGCCAGCAGGTTACAGGGGAACGATTCACCCCTCCACTTT. Translating gives CASRLQGNDSPLHF.

The CDR3 loop reads CASSLSQGNEQYF. The CDR3 DNA follows: TGTGCCAGCAGTTTATCACAGGGGAACGAGCAGTACTTC. The rearrangement links TRBV7-2 to TRBJ2-7; TRBD1 agrees at 7 bases. Trimming took 6 bases from V and 5 from J; bases not matched to a gene: 7. Germline V gene sequence: CDR1 SGHTA, CDR2 FQGNSA. CDR3 length: 13 residues.

The chain joins TRBV11-2 to TRBJ1-2; weak D call: TRBD1 (6 bases). The CDR3 consists of 15 residues. The V gene lost 4 bases and the J gene lost 2 bases, with 14 bases spanning the gap. Germline-derived CDR1 and CDR2 are SGHAT and FQNNGV. The CDR3 sequence: CASSSFRQENYGYTF. As DNA, the CDR3 is TGTGCCAGCAGCTCCTTCCGACAGGAAAACTATGGCTACACCTTC.

This clone has just one count. The chain joins TRBV7-9 to TRBJ2-2, with D tentatively TRBD1 or TRBD2 (6 bases each). This CDR3 has 14 residues. CDR1 and CDR2 from the germline V gene are SEHNR and FQNEAQ (reference sequence). Between the trimmed V and J ends, which lost 4 bases and 2 bases, there was a span of 8 bases. The CDR3 DNA reads as TGTGCCAGCAGCTGGGGGGCCAACACCGGGGAGCTGTTTTTT. Translation gives CASSWGANTGELFF.

The chain recombines TRBV28 with TRBJ2-4; D gene uncertain. V was cut by 4 bases and J by 1 base, with 5 bases left in between. Germline assignment: CDR1 MDHEN and CDR2 SYDVKM. This CDR3 contains 13 residues. CDR3 residues: CASSSAAKNIQYF. Here the CDR3 DNA reads TGTGCCAGCAGTTCAGCGGCCAAAAACATTCAGTACTTC.

V and J are TRBV28 and TRBJ2-7; D is ambiguous. Germline CDR1 and CDR2: MDHEN and SYDVKM. CDR3 length: 13 amino acids. V dropped 4 bases and J dropped 1 base, with 8 bases sitting between them. CDR3 bases: TGTGCCAGCAGTTCAACGCAATCCTACGAGCAGTACGTC. Residues: CASSSTQSYEQYV.

The J gene is TRBJ1-2, the V gene TRBV19; 8 bases agree with TRBD1. Germline V gene data show CDR1 as LNHDA and CDR2 as SQIVND (reference sequence). The CDR3 runs 16 residues. V lost 9 bases, J lost 5 bases, and 17 bases stayed unmatched. CDR3 DNA sequence: TGTGCCAGCGGAAGAACAGGGGACAGGATTGGGTATGGCTACACCTTC. This gives the protein CASGRTGDRIGYGYTF. The full variable domain, in which reference TRBV19 and TRBJ1-2 provide the parts outside the CDR3, is DGGITQSPKYLFRKEGQNVTLSCEQNLNHDAMYWYRQDPGQGLRLIYYSQIVNDFQKGDIAEGYSVSREKKESFPLTVTSAQKNPTAFYLCASGRTGDRIGYGYTFGSGTRLTVV.

The table lists this clone with a count of one. The chain is built from TRBV5-1 and TRBJ2-7; weak D call: TRBD2 (7 bases). In germline, CDR1 is SGHRS, CDR2 YFSETQ. This CDR3 contains 14 residues. V was clipped by 4 bases and J by 3 bases, with 14 bases between them. The CDR3 DNA sequence: TGCGCCAGCAGCCCCGAGGGGGGGGACTACGAGCAGTACTTC. Translating gives CASSPEGGDYEQYF. The full variable domain, in which reference TRBV5-1 and TRBJ2-7 provide the parts outside the CDR3, is KAGVTQTPRYLIKTRGQQVTLSCSPISGHRSVSWYQQTPGQGLQFLFEYFSETQRNKGNFPGRFSGRQFSNSRSEMNVSTLELGDSALYLCASSPEGGDYEQYFGPGTRLTVT.

As DNA, the CDR3 is TGTGCCAGCAGCTTCCGACTAGGACGGGACACCGGGGAGCTGTTTTTT. It yields the protein CASSFRLGRDTGELFF. This chain links TRBV7-9 with TRBJ2-2; possibly TRBD2 for D (6 bases). V shed 3 bases and J shed 3 bases, with 14 bases lying between them. The germline V gene has CDR1 SEHNR and CDR2 FQNEAQ (reference sequence). The CDR3 extends over 16 amino acids.

The rearrangement joins TRBV19 to TRBJ2-2, with 14 bases matching TRBD2. The CDR3 has 17 amino acids. The germline gives CDR1 LNHDA, CDR2 SQIVND (reference sequence). After removal of 6 bases from V and 7 bases from J, the junction contained 10 bases not matched to a gene. The CDR3, as DNA: TGTGCCAGTAGCTTGACTAGCGGGAGGGCCCCGGTCGGGGAGCTGTTTTTT. Protein sequence: CASSLTSGRAPVGELFF.

This chain links TRBV7-3 with TRBJ2-2; the match to TRBD1 covers 11 bases. V gave up 3 bases and J gave up 6 bases; unmatched junction bases: 6. This CDR3 is 16 amino acids long. Germline V lookup: CDR1 SGHTA, CDR2 FQGTGA. The CDR3: CASSLTGQGVPGELFF. The CDR3 DNA follows: TGTGCCAGCAGCTTGACGGGACAGGGGGTCCCCGGGGAGCTGTTTTTT.

The chain is built from TRBV7-2 and TRBJ1-2; D gene unclear. CDR1 and CDR2 (germline): SGHTA, FQGNSA. The germline V and J ends were trimmed by 5 bases and 4 bases, with 11 bases remaining between them. The CDR3 totals 13 residues. CDR3 residues: CASSPSDIYGYTF. In DNA form, the CDR3 reads TGTGCCAGCAGCCCTTCAGACATCTATGGCTACACCTTC.

The chain employs TRBV6-6 and TRBJ1-2; no definite D call. CDR1 is MNHNY and CDR2 is SVGAGI in the germline V gene (reference sequence). Between the trimmed V and J ends, which lost 7 bases and 8 bases, there was a span of 20 bases. The CDR3 is made up of 14 amino acids. In nucleotides, the CDR3 is TGTGCCAGCAATGAGGACGAAAACGGGAAGGGCTACACCTTC. It codes for CASNEDENGKGYTF.

The chain couples TRBV9 to TRBJ2-1, with 11 bases aligning to TRBD2. Unmatched junction bases numbered 8, after V lost 4 bases and J lost 8 bases. This CDR3 has 15 amino acids. Germline lookup yields CDR1 SGDLS and CDR2 YYNGEE. The CDR3 sequence: CASSLLAGGPDEQFF. The CDR3 nucleotides read TGTGCCAGCAGCCTTTTAGCGGGGGGGCCGGATGAGCAGTTCTTC.

J is TRBJ2-5 and V is TRBV6-1, with D uncertain. CDR1 and CDR2 from the germline V gene are MNHNS and SASEGT. CDR3 length: 12 residues. The V gene lost 5 bases and the J gene lost 5 bases, with 9 bases spanning the gap. The chain's CDR3 is CASSTNVETQYF. DNA of the CDR3: TGTGCCAGCAGTACGAACGTTGAGACCCAGTACTTC.

This clone was recorded only once. The chain couples TRBV30 to TRBJ1-2; D unclear. This CDR3 has 12 amino acids. The germline V gene encodes CDR1 GTSNPN and CDR2 SVGIG (reference sequence). Trimming shortened V by 0 bases and J by 8 bases, and 10 bases separated the two germline ends. CDR3 amino acids: CAWSVSPFGYTF. CDR3 DNA sequence: TGTGCCTGGAGTGTTTCGCCCTTCGGCTACACCTTC.

The chain links TRBV4-3 to TRBJ2-7; unclear D gene. The CDR3 has 13 amino acids. The ends were cut back, 5 bases at V and 6 bases at J, with 14 bases in the middle. Germline values: CDR1 LGHNA, CDR2 YSLEER. The chain's CDR3 is CASSLSVASEQYF. The CDR3 DNA is TGCGCCAGCAGCTTAAGCGTAGCATCCGAGCAGTACTTC.

Only one count was recorded for this clone. The chain carries TRBV7-2 and TRBJ2-2; D unclear. CDR3 length: 18 amino acids. Deletions cut 3 bases from V and 0 bases from J, with 17 bases between. In germline, CDR1 is SGHTA, CDR2 FQGNSA. The CDR3 DNA reads TGTGCCAGCAGCTTTCCAGCCGAGACCGTAGCGAACACCGGGGAGCTGTTTTTT. As protein: CASSFPAETVANTGELFF.